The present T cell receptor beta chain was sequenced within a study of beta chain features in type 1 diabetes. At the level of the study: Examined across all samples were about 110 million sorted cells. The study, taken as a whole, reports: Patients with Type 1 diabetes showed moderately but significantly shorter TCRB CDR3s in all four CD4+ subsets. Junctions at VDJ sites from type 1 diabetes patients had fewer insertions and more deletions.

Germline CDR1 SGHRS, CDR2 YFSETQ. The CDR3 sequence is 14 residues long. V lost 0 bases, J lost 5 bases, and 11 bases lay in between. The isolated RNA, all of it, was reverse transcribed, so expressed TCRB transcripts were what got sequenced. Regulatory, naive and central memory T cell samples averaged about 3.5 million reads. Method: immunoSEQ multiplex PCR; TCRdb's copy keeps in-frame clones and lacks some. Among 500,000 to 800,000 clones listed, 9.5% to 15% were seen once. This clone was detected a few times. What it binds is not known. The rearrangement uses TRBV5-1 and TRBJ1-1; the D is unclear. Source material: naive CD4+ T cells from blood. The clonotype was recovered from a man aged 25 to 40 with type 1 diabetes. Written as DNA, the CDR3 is TGCGCCAGCAGCTTGGCGTTGGACTCGACTGAAGCTTTCTTT. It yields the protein CASSLALDSTEAFF.